This TCR beta chain was documented in a study of control samples from healthy donors and cancer patients. V was shortened by 2 bases and J by 3 bases, with 11 bases between the two germline ends. Per the germline V gene, CDR1 is SGHNT and CDR2 is YYREEE (reference sequence). The CDR3 contains 14 residues. The sample holds one count of this clone. Produced via immunoSEQ multiplex PCR; TCRdb's table is partial and in-frame only. The sample includes about 89,000 clones, 86% of them seen just once. V gene TRBV5-4 combines with J gene TRBJ1-2; D gene uncertain. The specimen sequenced was blood. This TCR came from a man aged 30 to 39 in good health. CDR3 in amino acids: CASSFAGFYYGYTF. CDR3 DNA sequence: TGTGCCAGCAGCTTTGCCGGGTTTTACTATGGCTACACCTTC.